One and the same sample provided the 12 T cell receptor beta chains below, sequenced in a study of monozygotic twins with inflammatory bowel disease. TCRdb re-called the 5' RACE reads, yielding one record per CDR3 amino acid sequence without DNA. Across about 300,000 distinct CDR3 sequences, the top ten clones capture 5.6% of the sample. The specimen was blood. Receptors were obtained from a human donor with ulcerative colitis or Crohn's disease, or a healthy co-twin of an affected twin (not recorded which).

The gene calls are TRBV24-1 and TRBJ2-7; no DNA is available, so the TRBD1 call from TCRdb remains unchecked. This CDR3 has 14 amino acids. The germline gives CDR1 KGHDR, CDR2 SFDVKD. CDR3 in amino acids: CATGEPRTPYEQYF.

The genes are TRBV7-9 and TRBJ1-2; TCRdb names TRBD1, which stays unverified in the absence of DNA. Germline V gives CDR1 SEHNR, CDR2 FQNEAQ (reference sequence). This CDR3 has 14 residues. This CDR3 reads CASSPWAGSYGYTF.

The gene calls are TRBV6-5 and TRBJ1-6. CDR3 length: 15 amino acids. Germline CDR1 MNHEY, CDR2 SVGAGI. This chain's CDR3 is CASSYSPGLNSPLHF.

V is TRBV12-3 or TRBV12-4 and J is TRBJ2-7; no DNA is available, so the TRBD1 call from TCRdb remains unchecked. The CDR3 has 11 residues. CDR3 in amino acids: CASRGTGREYF.

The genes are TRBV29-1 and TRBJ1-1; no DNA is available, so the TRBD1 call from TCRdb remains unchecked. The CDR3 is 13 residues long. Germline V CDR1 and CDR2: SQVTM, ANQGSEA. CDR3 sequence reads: CSAARATDTEAFF.

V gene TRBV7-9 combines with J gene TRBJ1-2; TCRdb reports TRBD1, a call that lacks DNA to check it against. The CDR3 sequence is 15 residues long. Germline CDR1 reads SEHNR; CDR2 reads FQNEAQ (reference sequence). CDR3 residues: CASSLGSAGVGGYTF. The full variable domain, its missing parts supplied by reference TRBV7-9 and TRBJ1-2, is DTGVSQNPRHKITKRGQNVTFRCDPISEHNRLYWYRQTLGQGPEFLTYFQNEAQLEKSRLLSDRFSAERPKGSFSTLEIQRTEQGDSAMYLCASSLGSAGVGGYTFGSGTRLTVV.

CDR3 sequence: CSAWTGLPWPQHF. V gene TRBV20-1 combines with J gene TRBJ1-5; absent DNA, TCRdb's TRBD1 call cannot be checked. The V gene's germline CDR1 is DFQATT and CDR2 SNEGSKA (reference sequence). The CDR3 runs to 13 residues.

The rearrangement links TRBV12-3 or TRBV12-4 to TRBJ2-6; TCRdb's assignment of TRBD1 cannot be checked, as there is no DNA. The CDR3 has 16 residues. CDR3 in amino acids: CASSPHRGSGANVLTF.

The CDR3 region is CASSDSTEGNEQFF. The J gene is TRBJ2-1, the V gene TRBV6-4; TCRdb's D gene call, TRBD2, goes unchecked for lack of DNA. Germline values: CDR1 MRHNA, CDR2 SNTAGT. The CDR3 is made up of 14 amino acids.

CDR3 region: CASNTGPTYREQYF. The chain employs TRBV6-1 and TRBJ2-7; TCRdb picks TRBD1, but there is no DNA to check that call. The CDR3 contains 14 residues. The germline gives CDR1 MNHNS, CDR2 SASEGT.

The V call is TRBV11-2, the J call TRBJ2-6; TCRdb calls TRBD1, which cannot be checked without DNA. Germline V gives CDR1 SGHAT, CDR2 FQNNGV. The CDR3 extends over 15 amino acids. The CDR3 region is CASSLAPRGANVLTF.

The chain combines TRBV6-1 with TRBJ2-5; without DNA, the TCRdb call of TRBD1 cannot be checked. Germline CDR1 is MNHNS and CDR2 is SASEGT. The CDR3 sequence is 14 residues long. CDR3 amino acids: CASSRTGGSKTQYF.